This TCR beta chain was captured by sequencing in a study of chemoradiotherapy in HPV16-positive cancers. Across the whole study: Candidate HPV-specific T-cell clones and common TCR motifs came from functional assays in a couple of HPV16-positive patients.

Turning to this clone: Antigen: not known.

Here immunoSEQ multiplex PCR was the method, and the copy in TCRdb shows in-frame clones only, minus some. The sample includes 2,000 to 3,000 clones, more than 70% seen only once; the top ten take 2.5% to 3.5%. Study-wide findings and caveats: For HPV16-positive patients, expanding HPV-responsive T cells associated with longer recurrence-free survival. Non-HPV-specific T cells did not expand in tumors during treatment, whereas candidate HPV-specific clones and E7-related motifs did.

Over chemoradiotherapy, repertoires were sampled more than once. V was clipped by 5 bases and J by 2 bases, with 8 bases between them. The length of the CDR3 is 13 residues. Germline values: CDR1 SGHNT, CDR2 YENEEA. Material: tumor tissue, obtained from a patient who underwent chemoradiotherapy. The rearrangement joins TRBV11-3 to TRBJ2-3, with D tentatively TRBD2 (6 bases). This clonotype was sampled from a human donor with HPV-associated anogenital cancer. The chain's CDR3 is CASSPRDTDTQYF. As DNA, the CDR3 is TGTGCCAGCAGCCCGCGGGACACAGATACGCAGTATTTT.